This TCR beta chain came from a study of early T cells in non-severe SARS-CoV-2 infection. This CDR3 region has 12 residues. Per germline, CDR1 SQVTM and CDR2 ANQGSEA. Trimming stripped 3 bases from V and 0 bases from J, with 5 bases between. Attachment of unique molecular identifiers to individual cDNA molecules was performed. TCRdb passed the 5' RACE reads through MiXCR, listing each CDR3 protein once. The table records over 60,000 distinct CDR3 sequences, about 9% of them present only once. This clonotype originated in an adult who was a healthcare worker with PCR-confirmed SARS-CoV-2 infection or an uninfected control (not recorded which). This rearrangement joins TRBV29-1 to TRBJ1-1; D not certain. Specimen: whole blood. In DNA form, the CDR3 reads TGCAGCGTTGAGAGGGTGAACACTGAAGCTTTCTTT. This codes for CSVERVNTEAFF.